This T cell receptor beta chain originates from a study of molecular identifiers for immune sequencing clone quantification. Study-wide results and limits: Whereas naive cells kept under 1% of molecules in clones above 20 RNA copies, such clones held over 97% in effectors.

A remark on this clonotype: Its antigen is not identified.

TCRdb used MiXCR to reprocess the PCR reads, holding one entry per CDR3 protein. The sample records about 10,000 distinct CDR3 sequences, 20% to 25% being singletons. The CDR3 is 16 amino acids. In germline, CDR1 is SQVTM, CDR2 ANQGSEA. The V and J ends lost 3 bases and 2 bases, in that order; junction bases with no gene match: 7. The sequenced material came from naive CD8+ T cells from blood, with Jurkat cell RNA spiked in. Subset here: FACS-sorted CD8+CD4-CCR7+CD45RA+ naive T cells. The receptor's source is a human donor in good health. Some libraries in this study had Jurkat cell RNA spiked in. The chain is built from TRBV29-1 and TRBJ2-7; TRBD2 agrees at 13 bases. The CDR3 loop is CSVERTSGSIPYEQYF. CDR3 in DNA: TGCAGCGTTGAGAGGACTAGCGGGAGTATCCCCTACGAGCAGTACTTC.